This record looks at one T cell receptor (beta chain) sequence and its context. What it binds is not known. This entry is derived from a study of T cells in Graves' hyperthyroidism and ophthalmopathy. Study-level points and caveats: The model made its ophthalmopathy prediction, and onset followed a median approximately 7 months later.

Amplification of TCR beta CDR3 regions used RNA as the template. Using the HTBI primer set, a first-round RT-PCR was run on the TCR CDR3. TCRdb ran MiXCR on the multiplex PCR reads and lists one entry per CDR3 protein. The sample yields roughly 550,000 distinct CDR3 sequences, more than 15% seen once. The receptor was isolated from a woman aged 25 to 39 with Graves' ophthalmopathy. The sequenced sample was blood.

CDR3 coding DNA: TGTGCCAGCAGTTACAATGCGGGAGAGGATACGCAGTATTTT. Translating gives CASSYNAGEDTQYF. This sequence joins TRBV6-2 or TRBV6-3 and TRBJ2-3; 7 bases match TRBD2. This CDR3 has 14 amino acids. With 2 bases clipped from V and 6 bases from J, the junction kept 5 bases outside the gene matches. Germline CDR1 is MNHEY and CDR2 is SVGEGT.